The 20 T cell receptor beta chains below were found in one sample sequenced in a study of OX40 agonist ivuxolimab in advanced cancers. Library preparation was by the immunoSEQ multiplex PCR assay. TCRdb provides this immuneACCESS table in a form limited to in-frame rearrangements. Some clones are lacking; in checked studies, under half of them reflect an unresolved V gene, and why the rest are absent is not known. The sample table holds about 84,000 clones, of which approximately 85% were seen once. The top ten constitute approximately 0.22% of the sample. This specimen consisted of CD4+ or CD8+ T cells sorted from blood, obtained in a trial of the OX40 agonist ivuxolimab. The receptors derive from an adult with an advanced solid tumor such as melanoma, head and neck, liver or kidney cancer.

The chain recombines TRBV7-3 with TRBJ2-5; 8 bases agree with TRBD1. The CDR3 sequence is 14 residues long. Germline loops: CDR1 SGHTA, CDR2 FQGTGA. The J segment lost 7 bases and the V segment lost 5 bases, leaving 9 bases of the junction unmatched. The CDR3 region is CASSPGTGEGTQYF. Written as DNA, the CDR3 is TGTGCCAGCAGCCCGGGGACAGGTGAAGGGACCCAGTACTTC.

DNA of the CDR3: TGTGCCAGTAGTCTGACAGGGGGGTACCCCGGGGAGCTGTTTTTT. This translates into CASSLTGGYPGELFF. The chain couples TRBV19 to TRBJ2-2, with 9 nucleotides matching TRBD1. The germline V gene has CDR1 LNHDA and CDR2 SQIVND (reference sequence). Trimming removed 5 bases from V and 6 bases from J; junction bases left unmatched: 7. The CDR3 runs to 15 residues.

CDR3 sequence (DNA): TGCGCCAGCAGTGTCGACGGGGGGGCCAGAAATGAGCAGTTCTTC. Its protein product is CASSVDGGARNEQFF. The chain joins TRBV10-1 to TRBJ2-1, with 8 positions matching TRBD2. This CDR3 contains 15 residues. Germline V gene data show CDR1 as WNHNN and CDR2 as SYGVQD (reference sequence). J was trimmed by 7 bases and V by 4 bases; bases with no gene match: 9.

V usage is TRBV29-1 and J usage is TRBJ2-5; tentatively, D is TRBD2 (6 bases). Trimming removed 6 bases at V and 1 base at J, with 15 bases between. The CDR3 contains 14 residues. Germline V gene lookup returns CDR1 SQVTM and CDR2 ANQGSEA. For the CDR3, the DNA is TGCAGCGTACGATCCCCGACTAGCCAAGAGACCCAGTACTTC. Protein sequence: CSVRSPTSQETQYF.

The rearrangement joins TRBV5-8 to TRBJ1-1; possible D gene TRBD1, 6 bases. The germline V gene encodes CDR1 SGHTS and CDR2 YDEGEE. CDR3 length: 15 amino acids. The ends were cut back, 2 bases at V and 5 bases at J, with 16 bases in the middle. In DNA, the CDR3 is TGTGCCAGCAGCTTTGTTTTTACAGGGTGGACTGAAGCTTTCTTT. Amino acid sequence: CASSFVFTGWTEAFF.

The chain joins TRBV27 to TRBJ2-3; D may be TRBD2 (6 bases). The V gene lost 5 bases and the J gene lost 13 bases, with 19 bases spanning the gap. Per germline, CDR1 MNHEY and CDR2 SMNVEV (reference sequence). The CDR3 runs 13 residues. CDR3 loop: CASSGTGREREYF. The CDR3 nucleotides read TGTGCCAGCAGTGGAACGGGCCGGGAGAGGGAGTATTTT.

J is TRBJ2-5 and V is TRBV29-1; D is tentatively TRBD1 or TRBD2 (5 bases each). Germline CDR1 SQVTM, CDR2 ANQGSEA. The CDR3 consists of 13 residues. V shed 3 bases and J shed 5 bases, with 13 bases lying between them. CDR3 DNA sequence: TGCAGCGTTGACCCAGGGAGAGGCGAGACCCAGTACTTC. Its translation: CSVDPGRGETQYF. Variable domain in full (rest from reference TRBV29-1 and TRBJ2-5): SAVISQKPSRDICQRGTSLTIQCQVDSQVTMMFWYRQQPGQSLTLIATANQGSEATYESGFVIDKFPISRPNLTFSTLTVSNMSPEDSSIYLCSVDPGRGETQYFGPGTRLLVL.

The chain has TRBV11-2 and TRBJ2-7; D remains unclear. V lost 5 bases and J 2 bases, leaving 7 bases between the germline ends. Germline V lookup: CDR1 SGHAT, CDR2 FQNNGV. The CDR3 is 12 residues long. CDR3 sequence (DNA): TGTGCCAGCAGCCCAAGGCCCTACGAGCAGTACTTC. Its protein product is CASSPRPYEQYF.

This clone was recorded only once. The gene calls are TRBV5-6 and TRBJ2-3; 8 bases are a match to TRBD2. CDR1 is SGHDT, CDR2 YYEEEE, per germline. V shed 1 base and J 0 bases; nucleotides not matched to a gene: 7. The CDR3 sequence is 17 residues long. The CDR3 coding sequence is TGTGCCAGCAGCTTGTATTTTAGCGGGGCTAGCACAGATACGCAGTATTTT. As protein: CASSLYFSGASTDTQYF.

This chain's CDR3 is CASSFTGGLNTEAFF. CDR3 DNA sequence: TGTGCCAGCAGCTTTACAGGGGGCTTGAACACTGAAGCTTTCTTT. The chain uses TRBV5-5 and TRBJ1-1, with 9 bases identical to TRBD1. CDR1 is SGHKS, CDR2 YYEKEE, per germline (reference sequence). The CDR3 consists of 15 residues. V lost 2 bases to trimming and J lost 0 bases; unmatched junction nucleotides: 2.

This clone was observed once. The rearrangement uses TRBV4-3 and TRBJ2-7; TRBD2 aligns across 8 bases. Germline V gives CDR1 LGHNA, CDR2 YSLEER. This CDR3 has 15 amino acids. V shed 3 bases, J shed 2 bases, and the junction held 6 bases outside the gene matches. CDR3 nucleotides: TGCGCCAGCAGCCAGCAACTAGCGGCCACCTACGAGCAGTACTTC. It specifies CASSQQLAATYEQYF.

CDR3 sequence reads: CAVTGGRYEQYF. The DNA of the CDR3 is TGCGCCGTTACAGGAGGCAGGTACGAGCAGTACTTC. This sequence joins TRBV10-1 and TRBJ2-7; D may match TRBD1 or TRBD2 (5 bases each). CDR3 size: 12 residues. The germline V gene encodes CDR1 WNHNN and CDR2 SYGVQD (reference sequence). V was pared by 11 bases and J by 4 bases, with 15 bases between.

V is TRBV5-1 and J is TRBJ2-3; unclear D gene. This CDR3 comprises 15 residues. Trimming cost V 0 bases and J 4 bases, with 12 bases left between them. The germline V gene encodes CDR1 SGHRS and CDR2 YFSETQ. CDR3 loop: CASSLGPESPDTQYF. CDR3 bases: TGCGCCAGCAGCTTGGGGCCCGAAAGCCCAGATACGCAGTATTTT.

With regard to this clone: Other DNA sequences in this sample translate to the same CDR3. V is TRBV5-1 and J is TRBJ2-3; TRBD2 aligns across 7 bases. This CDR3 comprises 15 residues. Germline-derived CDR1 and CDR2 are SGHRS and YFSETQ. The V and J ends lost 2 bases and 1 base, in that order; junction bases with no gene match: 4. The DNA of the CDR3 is TGCGCCAGCAGCTTTTCGGGGGGTGGCACAGATACGCAGTATTTT. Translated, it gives CASSFSGGGTDTQYF.

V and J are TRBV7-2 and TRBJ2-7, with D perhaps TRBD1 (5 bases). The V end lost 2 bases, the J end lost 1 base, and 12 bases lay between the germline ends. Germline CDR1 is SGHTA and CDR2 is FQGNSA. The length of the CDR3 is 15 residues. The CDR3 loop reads CASSLTQGMSYEQYV. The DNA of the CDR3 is TGTGCCAGCAGCTTAACGCAGGGTATGTCCTACGAGCAGTACGTC.

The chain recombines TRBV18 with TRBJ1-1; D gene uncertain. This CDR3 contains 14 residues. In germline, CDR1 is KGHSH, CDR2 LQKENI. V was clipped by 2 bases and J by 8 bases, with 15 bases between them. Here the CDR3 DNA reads TGTGCCAGCTCACCATTACGGTCGGACCCCGAAGCTTTCTTT. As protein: CASSPLRSDPEAFF.

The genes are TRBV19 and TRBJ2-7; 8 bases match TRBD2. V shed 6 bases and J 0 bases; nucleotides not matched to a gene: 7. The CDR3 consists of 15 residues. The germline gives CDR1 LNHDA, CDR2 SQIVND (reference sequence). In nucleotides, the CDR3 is TGTGCCAGTAGCGGTTTTGGGACTAGCTCCTACGAGCAGTACTTC. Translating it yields CASSGFGTSSYEQYF. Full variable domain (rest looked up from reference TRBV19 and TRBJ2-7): DGGITQSPKYLFRKEGQNVTLSCEQNLNHDAMYWYRQDPGQGLRLIYYSQIVNDFQKGDIAEGYSVSREKKESFPLTVTSAQKNPTAFYLCASSGFGTSSYEQYFGPGTRLTVT.

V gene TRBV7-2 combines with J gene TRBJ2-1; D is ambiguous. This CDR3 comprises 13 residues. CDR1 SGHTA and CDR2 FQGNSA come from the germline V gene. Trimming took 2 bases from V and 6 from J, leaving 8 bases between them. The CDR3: CASSLIRANEQFF. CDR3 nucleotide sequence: TGTGCCAGCAGCTTAATCCGTGCCAATGAGCAGTTCTTC.

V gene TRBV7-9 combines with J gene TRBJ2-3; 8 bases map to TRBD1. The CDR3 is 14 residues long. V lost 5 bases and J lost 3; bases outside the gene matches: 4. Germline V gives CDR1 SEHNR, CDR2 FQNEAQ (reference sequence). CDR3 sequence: CASSPGQVTDTQYF. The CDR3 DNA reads TGTGCCAGCAGCCCGGGACAGGTTACAGATACGCAGTATTTT.

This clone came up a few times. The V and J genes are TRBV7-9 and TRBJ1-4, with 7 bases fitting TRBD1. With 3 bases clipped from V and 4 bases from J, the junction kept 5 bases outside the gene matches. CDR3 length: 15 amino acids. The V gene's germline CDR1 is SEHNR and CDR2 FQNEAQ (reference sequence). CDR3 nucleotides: TGTGCCAGCAGCTTGGGGACAGCACGTAATGAAAAACTGTTTTTT. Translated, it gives CASSLGTARNEKLFF. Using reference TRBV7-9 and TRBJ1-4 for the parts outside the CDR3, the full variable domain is DTGVSQNPRHKITKRGQNVTFRCDPISEHNRLYWYRQTLGQGPEFLTYFQNEAQLEKSRLLSDRFSAERPKGSFSTLEIQRTEQGDSAMYLCASSLGTARNEKLFFGSGTQLSVL.